These 13 T cell receptor beta chains came from one sample sequenced in a study of CD8+ T cells in alopecia areata. The sequencing template was cDNA reverse transcribed from extracted RNA. Libraries were prepared by immunoSEQ multiplex PCR; TCRdb keeps only in-frame clonotypes and omits some of them. The sample shows 150,000 to 200,000 clones, 60% of them seen only once. This sample's treatment: oral pan-JAK inhibitor, 5-10 mg twice daily. This specimen was CD4+ T cells sorted from blood, taken at week 24, from a patient treated with tofacitinib. All receptors derive from a human donor with alopecia areata.

The chain combines TRBV27 with TRBJ2-7; either TRBD1 or TRBD2 may fit D (6 bases each). CDR1 and CDR2 from the germline V gene are MNHEY and SMNVEV (reference sequence). The CDR3 spans 13 residues. The V end lost 5 bases, the J end lost 1 base, and 9 bases lay between the germline ends. Here the CDR3 reads CASSRGESYEQYF. Written as DNA, the CDR3 is TGTGCCAGCAGTAGGGGGGAGTCCTACGAGCAGTACTTC.

This clone has only a few counts. V gene TRBV19 combines with J gene TRBJ1-5; tentative D call: TRBD1 (5 bases). This CDR3 is built from 14 residues. The V gene's germline CDR1 is LNHDA and CDR2 SQIVND (reference sequence). V was shortened by 1 base and J by 3 bases, with 7 bases between the two germline ends. The CDR3 DNA follows: TGTGCCAGTAGTATAGGACAGACCAATCAGCCCCAGCATTTT. It specifies CASSIGQTNQPQHF. Complete variable domain (other parts from reference TRBV19 and TRBJ1-5): DGGITQSPKYLFRKEGQNVTLSCEQNLNHDAMYWYRQDPGQGLRLIYYSQIVNDFQKGDIAEGYSVSREKKESFPLTVTSAQKNPTAFYLCASSIGQTNQPQHFGDGTRLSIL.

The V call is TRBV29-1, the J call TRBJ1-1; D remains ambiguous. Trimming removed 4 bases at V and 0 bases at J, with 9 bases between. Germline V gene lookup returns CDR1 SQVTM and CDR2 ANQGSEA. There are 13 residues in the CDR3. CDR3 DNA sequence: TGCAGCGTTGCCCCGACAATGAACACTGAAGCTTTCTTT. Protein sequence: CSVAPTMNTEAFF.

This chain connects TRBV18 to TRBJ2-7; the D gene could be TRBD1 or TRBD2 (5 bases each). Trimming removed 3 bases at V and 3 bases at J, with 12 bases between. The CDR3 spans 14 residues. Germline-derived CDR1 and CDR2 are KGHSH and LQKENI. CDR3 loop: CASSPGTVNYEQYF. DNA of the CDR3: TGTGCCAGCTCACCGGGGACGGTAAACTACGAGCAGTACTTC.

The V gene is TRBV29-1, the J gene TRBJ2-1, with D hard to call. V shed 3 bases and J shed 5 bases, with 11 bases lying between them. In germline, CDR1 is SQVTM, CDR2 ANQGSEA. This CDR3 region has 13 residues. The CDR3 sequence is CSVDRIENNEQFF. CDR3 in DNA: TGCAGCGTTGACCGGATAGAAAACAATGAGCAGTTCTTC.

This chain joins TRBV2 and TRBJ2-1; D is possibly TRBD1 or TRBD2 (5 bases each). Germline CDR1 and CDR2: SNHLY and FYNNEI. Trimming cost V 6 bases and J 4 bases, with 19 bases left between them. The CDR3 totals 16 residues. The CDR3 DNA reads as TGTGCCAGCAGAGCCTCTGGGGACCCATATTACAATGAGCAGTTCTTC. Translated: CASRASGDPYYNEQFF.

This clone has a handful of counts. V gene TRBV6-1 combines with J gene TRBJ2-3, with D hard to call. V shed 5 bases and J shed 2 bases, with 8 bases lying between them. Germline assignment: CDR1 MNHNS and CDR2 SASEGT. This CDR3 is 13 amino acids long. In DNA form, the CDR3 reads TGTGCCAGCAGTCCCCATCCCACAGATACGCAGTATTTT. It yields the protein CASSPHPTDTQYF.

This clone has just one count. The chain carries TRBV9 and TRBJ2-7, with TRBD1 identical over 10 bases. This CDR3 region has 16 residues. Germline V gene lookup returns CDR1 SGDLS and CDR2 YYNGEE. The ends lost 1 base at V and 2 bases at J; junction bases unmatched: 6. CDR3: CASSVSPGQGTYEQYF. The CDR3 DNA follows: TGTGCCAGCAGCGTATCCCCGGGACAGGGGACCTACGAGCAGTACTTC. The entire variable domain, with the rest obtained from reference TRBV9 and TRBJ2-7, is as follows: DSGVTQTPKHLITATGQRVTLRCSPRSGDLSVYWYQQSLDQGLQFLIQYYNGEERAKGNILERFSAQQFPDLHSELNLSSLELGDSALYFCASSVSPGQGTYEQYFGPGTRLTVT.

This clone is a singleton in its sample. The rearrangement uses TRBV29-1 and TRBJ2-2; D uncertain. The V gene lost 6 bases and the J gene lost 6 bases, with 14 bases spanning the gap. Germline CDR1 and CDR2: SQVTM and ANQGSEA. CDR3 length equals 13 residues. In nucleotides, the CDR3 is TGCAGCGTCCGCCACAGCTCGTCCGGGGAGCTGTTTTTT. Translating gives CSVRHSSSGELFF.

In regard to this clone: This sample also contains other DNA sequences that code for the same CDR3. The V call is TRBV29-1, the J call TRBJ1-2; D remains unclear. The CDR3 is 10 amino acids. Deletions cut 3 bases from V and 6 bases from J, with 5 bases between. Germline V gene sequence: CDR1 SQVTM, CDR2 ANQGSEA. Here the CDR3 DNA reads TGCAGCGTTGATCGGGATGGCTACACCTTC. Encoded protein: CSVDRDGYTF. Drawing the rest from reference TRBV29-1 and TRBJ1-2, the complete variable domain is SAVISQKPSRDICQRGTSLTIQCQVDSQVTMMFWYRQQPGQSLTLIATANQGSEATYESGFVIDKFPISRPNLTFSTLTVSNMSPEDSSIYLCSVDRDGYTFGSGTRLTVV.

V gene TRBV7-9 combines with J gene TRBJ1-1; TRBD1 aligns across 8 bases. CDR3 length: 14 residues. The ends lost 2 bases at V and 8 bases at J; junction bases unmatched: 7. Germline CDR1 reads SEHNR; CDR2 reads FQNEAQ (reference sequence). CDR3 bases: TGTGCCAGCAGCTTAAGTCGGGGACAGGCAGAAGCTTTCTTT. Amino acid sequence: CASSLSRGQAEAFF.

This clone was picked up one time. The chain has TRBV5-4 and TRBJ1-1, with a weak D call TRBD1 (5 bases). The germline V gene has CDR1 SGHNT and CDR2 YYREEE (reference sequence). The CDR3 spans 14 residues. V was clipped by 0 bases and J by 4 bases, with 10 bases between them. The CDR3 DNA is TGTGCCAGCAGCTTGGCCGACAGACCCACTGAAGCTTTCTTT. Its translation: CASSLADRPTEAFF.

This clone occurred a few times. The chain has TRBV6-5 and TRBJ2-3; 7 nucleotides line up with TRBD2. This CDR3 comprises 13 residues. Per the germline V gene, CDR1 is MNHEY and CDR2 is SVGAGI. V lost 8 bases and J lost 2; bases outside the gene matches: 4. The CDR3 sequence is CASGDYLTDTQYF. The CDR3 DNA reads TGTGCCAGCGGGGACTACCTCACAGATACGCAGTATTTT.